The source of this T cell receptor beta chain is a study of blood T cell repertoires in COVID-19 (dated by TCRdb to 2018 to 2021). With regard to the full study: The collaborator samples originated in the United States, Italy and Spain and spanned the acute and convalescent phases of COVID-19. The prospective study material was composed of cDNA or gDNA derived from T cells, B-cell-depleted T cells, or PBMCs. Subjects who had been exposed to COVID-19, were actively infected with it, or had recovered from it provided the deeply sampled blood TCRbeta repertoires that made up the dataset. A freely available public database, intended as a resource for researchers studying the immune response to SARS-CoV-2, is where the repertoires were released. The samples were drawn from the first 160 participants of the ongoing ImmuneRACE study and from some 1,300 subjects provided by 6 global collaborators. A de-identified subject ID, COVID-19 status, age in years and sex were almost always included in the sample metadata. Where available, HLA class I and class II types were obtained from metadata supplied by the sample provider rather than from assay-based typing. Overall results and qualifications from the work: The quantity of clinical and demographic metadata differed by source and by participant and was supplied without curation.

The immunoSEQ Assay, a bias-controlled multiplex PCR, was used to amplify TCRbeta CDR3 regions from genomic DNA. The study's processing was this. The number of nucleated cells in each sample was estimated by amplification of reference gene primers within the assay. Sequence reads were collapsed and filtered to measure the absolute abundance of every unique TCRbeta CDR3 rearrangement. Productive Simpson clonality was computed per sample as the square root of Simpson's diversity index over productive rearrangements. The table was pulled from immuneACCESS by TCRdb, which kept in-frame rearrangements only. Such tables lose some clones; where checked, under half of the loss comes from unresolved V genes, and the rest has no known cause. V, J and clone size were drawn from that table, and D and trimming were deduced from the DNA. The sample table shows under 130,000 clones, and approximately 81% are seen once. About 2% of the sample is taken by the ten largest.

CDR1 MDHEN and CDR2 SYDVKM were looked up in the germline V gene. The germline V end is reduced by 11 bases and the J end by 8 bases; junction bases left unmatched: 14. From the cysteine through the phenylalanine, the CDR3 covers 14 amino acids. Only the CDR3 portion is preserved as DNA: 42 bases, with reading frame beginning at the first base. A note on this clone: Its recognized antigen is unknown. The record has no base qualities; no much larger clone is one base away.

Whole blood was collected in K2EDTA tubes by collaborating institutions according to the institutions' own protocols. For TCRbeta analysis, collaborator samples were shipped as frozen whole blood, as isolated PBMCs, or as DNA extracted from either sample type. The chain is assembled from TRBV28 and TRBJ2-1, with 8 central nucleotides matching TRBD2. This clonotype originated in a human donor in a cohort sampled during active COVID-19. The sample was peripheral blood. The DNA sequence is given as TGTGCCGGAGCTTCAGCGGGGGTTCAATATGAGCAGTTCTTC. The translation is CAGASAGVQYEQFF.